This T cell receptor (beta chain) was sequenced for a study of CD4+ T cells in melanoma (dated by TCRdb to about 2022). Regarding the study in general: The study investigated neoantigen-specific CD4+ T cells in human melanoma.

This clone showed up just once. This clone's antigen is unknown. The sample holds no much larger clone one base away, and base qualities are not on file. Results the study describes overall, beyond this receptor: The report described a correlation between neoantigen-specific CD4+ T cells and the function of CD8+ T cells, macrophages and B cells. Neoantigen-specific CD4+ T cells in melanoma were reported to have a range of differentiation states.

The donors were melanoma patients. The germline ends are 17 bases apart after V is trimmed by 8 bases and J by 4 bases. According to the germline V gene, CDR1 reads SGHTA and CDR2 reads FQGNSA. Including the terminal cysteine and phenylalanine, the CDR3 comprises 14 residues. The CDR3 DNA has 42 bases and is translated from base 1. The library was obtained by the immunoSEQ multiplex PCR assay. TCRdb carries this immuneACCESS record with in-frame sequences only. Its versions omit some clonotypes, under half of them owing to an unresolved V gene in the studies checked, with the rest unexplained. The sample table lists about 50,000 clones, about 91% of them with a count of one. The top ten clonotypes cover about 12% of the sample.

The sample comprised peripheral blood. The chain employs TRBV7-2 and TRBJ1-2, with no reliable assignment of the D segment. This receptor was identified in a human donor with melanoma. The CDR3 amino acid sequence is: CASRYPREGYGYTF. The DNA sequence reads TGTGCCAGCCGATACCCGCGGGAAGGCTATGGCTACACCTTC.